This record looks at one TCR beta chain sequence and its context. What it recognizes is unknown. Trimming took 6 bases from V and 5 from J; bases not matched to a gene: 6. Per the germline V gene, CDR1 is MDHEN and CDR2 is SYDVKM. The CDR3 is made up of 14 amino acids. The entry originates in a study of T cell responses to AZD1222 COVID-19 vaccine. Notes on the study in general: An increase in Spike-specific TCR breadth and depth was observed after two AZD1222 doses. Dominant CD4 TCR responses targeted spike regions 160-218 and 743-854. Seropositive AZD1222 recipients at baseline numbered only 6 or 7.

Sequencing used immunoSEQ multiplex PCR; TCRdb keeps in-frame clones, though not all of them. Of more than 60,000 clones listed, around 86% are singletons. This sequence joins TRBV28 and TRBJ1-4; TRBD1 aligns across 7 bases. The receptor's source is an adult who received the AZD1222 COVID-19 vaccine. Source: peripheral blood, taken 28 days after the second AZD1222 dose. CDR3 loop: CASSPGTDNEKLFF. In DNA form, the CDR3 reads TGTGCCAGCAGCCCCGGGACAGACAATGAAAAACTGTTTTTT.